What follows is one T cell receptor (beta chain) and its context. These data come from a study of blood T cell repertoires in COVID-19. The overall study: From the United States, Italy and Spain came samples of acute and convalescent COVID-19. Sources were T cells, B-cell-depleted T cells, or PBMCs; the material itself was cDNA or gDNA.

Germline lookup yields CDR1 SGHRS and CDR2 YFSETQ. The CDR3 extends over 13 amino acids. V lost 6 bases to trimming and J lost 3 bases, with 10 bases between them. The Seattle patients, enrolled during active infection, were followed longitudinally. Under the authors' procedure: Estimates of nucleated cell counts were drawn from the amplification of reference gene primers. The repertoire was sequenced with immunoSEQ multiplex PCR; TCRdb's copy has only in-frame clones and lacks some. From that table come the V and J calls and clone size; the DNA was used to work out D and trimming. Among fewer than 350,000 clones listed, 85% to 90% were seen once.

Sample: peripheral blood. The chain links TRBV5-1 to TRBJ1-3, with D perhaps matching TRBD1 (6 bases). The TCR sequence derives from a woman aged 30 to 39 with COVID-19, enrolled during active disease. The CDR3 is CASTEQGGNTIYF. CDR3 in DNA: TGCGCCAGCACGGAACAGGGTGGAAACACCATATATTTT.